The rows below give T cell receptor beta chains drawn from one sample of a study of T cell changes during pregnancy in multiple sclerosis. This table comes from immunoSEQ multiplex PCR, and its TCRdb copy is limited to in-frame clones, with some not included. The repertoire holds under 75,000 clones, with 80% to 95% as singletons. Sample: CD8+ T cells from peripheral blood mononuclear cells, taken in the second trimester of pregnancy. The source is a female donor with multiple sclerosis, enrolled in a pregnancy study. The CDR3 runs from the conserved cysteine through the conserved F or W.

v_gene	j_gene	CDR3aa
TRBV27	TRBJ2-1	CASSDGLAGRNEQFF
TRBV19	TRBJ2-7	CASSPTLNYEQYF
TRBV5-1	TRBJ2-1	CASSFWAGGSYNEQFF
TRBV28	TRBJ2-3	CASSARGDSTDTQYF
TRBV27	TRBJ2-1	CASSLSPSLTLYNEQFF
TRBV9	TRBJ2-3	CASSVSERPTSTDTQYF
TRBV29-1	TRBJ2-7	CSVEQDSYEQYF
TRBV11-2	TRBJ2-1	CASSLGTSGSGAYNEQFF
TRBV19	TRBJ2-3	CASSIVLAASKYSTDTQYF
TRBV13	TRBJ2-3	CASSFSGRAPSTDTQYF
TRBV28	TRBJ2-3	CASSLGGEGTDTQYF
TRBV5-6	TRBJ2-7	CASSLDNTYEQYF
TRBV29-1	TRBJ2-1	CSAGGEQFF
TRBV27	TRBJ1-2	CASSLSVGQGAGYGYTF
TRBV25-1	TRBJ2-3	CASSEFGGTDTQYF
TRBV6-5	TRBJ2-1	CASSPLGEVYGEQFF
TRBV5-1	TRBJ2-6	CASSLLLTGIGSGANVLTF
TRBV29-1	TRBJ1-1	CSVEDRSLGGTEAFF
TRBV27	TRBJ2-5	CASSPVLAGMETQYF
TRBV30	TRBJ2-1	CAWNRAGVYNEQFF
TRBV27	TRBJ1-2	CASSSLRQGSGYGYTF
TRBV6-5	TRBJ2-7	CASSYSSGSSYEQYF
TRBV7-9	TRBJ1-1	CASSPTGLSRGTEAFF
TRBV5-6	TRBJ1-2	CASSLDLDRALFNYGYTF
TRBV7-9	TRBJ2-1	CASSLDAGGPSSYNEQFF
TRBV27	TRBJ2-1	CASSSGRHNEQFF
TRBV28	TRBJ2-5	CASSPSTGDYQETQYF
TRBV9	TRBJ2-1	CASVPADSYNEQFF
TRBV10-3	TRBJ1-2	CAIPDRVRGYTF
TRBV4-3	TRBJ2-2	CASSQGLASTGELFF
TRBV29-1	TRBJ2-1	CSVASTEQFF
TRBV7-8	TRBJ2-3	CASSLSGRDTQYF
TRBV7-8	TRBJ2-1	CASLRLAGTEQFF
TRBV7-6	TRBJ2-6	CASSFRGGGANVLTF
TRBV28	TRBJ1-1	CASSWRGGGNTEAFF
TRBV4-2	TRBJ2-3	CASSQSFTRGITDPDTQYF
TRBV9	TRBJ2-1	CASSPGGFTNEQFF
TRBV7-6	TRBJ2-7	CASSPYGDRAAYEQYF
TRBV27	TRBJ1-1	CASSLFTGPNTEAFF